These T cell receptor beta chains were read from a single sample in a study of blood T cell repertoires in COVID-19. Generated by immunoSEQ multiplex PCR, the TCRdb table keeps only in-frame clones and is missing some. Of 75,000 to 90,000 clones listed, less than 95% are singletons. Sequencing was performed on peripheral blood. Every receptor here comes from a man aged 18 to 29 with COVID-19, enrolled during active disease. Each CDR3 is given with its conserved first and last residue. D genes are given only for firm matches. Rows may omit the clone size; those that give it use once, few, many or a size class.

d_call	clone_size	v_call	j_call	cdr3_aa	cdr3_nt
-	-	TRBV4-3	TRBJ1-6	CASSQVLSRRFNSPLHF	TGCGCCAGCAGCCAAGTGCTCTCAAGGAGGTTTAATTCACCCCTCCACTTT
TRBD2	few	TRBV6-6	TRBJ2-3	CASTLTSGSSTQYF	TGTGCCAGCACCCTGACTAGCGGGAGCTCCACGCAGTATTTT
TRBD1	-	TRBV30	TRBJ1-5	CAWSAGTAYQPQHF	TGTGCCTGGAGTGCCGGGACAGCCTATCAGCCCCAGCATTTT
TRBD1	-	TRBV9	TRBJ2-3	CASSVGTGGGTQYF	TGTGCCAGCAGCGTAGGGACAGGGGGAGGTACGCAGTATTTT
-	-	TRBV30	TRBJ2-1	CAWSEWGERPLEQFF	TGTGCCTGGAGTGAATGGGGGGAGAGACCCCTGGAGCAGTTCTTC
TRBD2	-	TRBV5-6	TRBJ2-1	CASSLGVSGYNEQFF	TGTGCCAGCAGCTTGGGGGTTAGCGGGTACAATGAGCAGTTCTTC
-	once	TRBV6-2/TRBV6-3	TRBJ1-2	CASSLPGSGYTF	TGTGCCAGCAGTTTACCGGGAAGCGGCTACACCTTC
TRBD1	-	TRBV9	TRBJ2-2	CASSANAGTGDTGELFF	TGTGCCAGCAGCGCAAATGCCGGGACAGGGGACACCGGGGAGCTGTTTTTT
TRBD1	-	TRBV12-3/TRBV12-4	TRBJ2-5	CASGGQGRETQYF	TGTGCCAGCGGGGGACAGGGAAGGGAGACCCAGTACTTC
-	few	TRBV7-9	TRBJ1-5	CARVVAGANQPQHF	TGTGCCCGGGTAGTTGCAGGGGCCAATCAGCCCCAGCATTTT
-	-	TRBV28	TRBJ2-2	CAIGGVGSATGELFF	TGTGCCATCGGTGGGGTCGGGAGCGCCACCGGGGAGCTGTTTTTT
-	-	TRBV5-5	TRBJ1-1	CASSFLAVTGLNTEAFF	TGTGCCAGCAGCTTTCTGGCCGTCACAGGATTGAACACTGAAGCTTTCTTT
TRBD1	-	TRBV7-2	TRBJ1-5	CASSLYKDREGGNQPQHF	TGTGCCAGCAGCTTATATAAAGACAGGGAAGGGGGTAATCAGCCCCAGCATTTT
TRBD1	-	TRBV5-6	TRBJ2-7	CASSLGTGDLEQYF	TGTGCCAGCAGCCTAGGGACAGGTGATTTAGAGCAGTACTTC
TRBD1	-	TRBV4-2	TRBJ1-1	CASSQDWDRRTGAFF	TGTGCCAGCAGCCAAGATTGGGACAGGCGGACCGGAGCTTTCTTT
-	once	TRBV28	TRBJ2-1	CASSFPPRGTSYNEQFF	TGTGCCAGCAGTTTCCCCCCTCGCGGGACCTCCTACAATGAGCAGTTCTTC